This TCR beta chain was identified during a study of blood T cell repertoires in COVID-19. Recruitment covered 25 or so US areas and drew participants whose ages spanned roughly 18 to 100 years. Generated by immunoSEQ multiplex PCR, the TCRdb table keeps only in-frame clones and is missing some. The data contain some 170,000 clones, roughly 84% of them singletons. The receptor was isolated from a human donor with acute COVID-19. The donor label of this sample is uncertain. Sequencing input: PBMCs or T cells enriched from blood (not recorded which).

DNA for the CDR3: TGTGCCAGCTCACCAGAACAGGGCTTAGGCGGCTACACCTTC. Translating gives CASSPEQGLGGYTF. The chain recombines TRBV18 with TRBJ1-2, with a tentative D call TRBD1 (6 bases). The V end lost 2 bases, the J end lost 8 bases, and 15 bases lay between the germline ends. Per germline, CDR1 KGHSH and CDR2 LQKENI. The CDR3 sequence is 14 residues long.